This T cell receptor beta chain was identified during a study of CD8 T cells in ankylosing spondylitis. Overall study results and limits: With a CD8+ phenotype, disease-linked clones were relatively rare in peripheral blood.

In this sample, this clonotype turned up many times. Antigen: not known. V was clipped by 0 bases and J by 7 bases; unmatched bases: 14. CDR1 is MGHRA and CDR2 is YSYEKL in the germline V gene. The CDR3 extends over 18 amino acids. From the 5' RACE reads, TCRdb called clonotypes with MiXCR, one entry per CDR3 protein. Of 340,000 or so distinct CDR3 sequences detected, under 15% appear once; the ten largest clones hold 0.9% to 1.2%. The material sequenced was blood, either unsorted or a sorted T cell fraction (not recorded which). The rearrangement links TRBV4-1 to TRBJ2-1; 8 nucleotides match TRBD2. The TCR comes from a male donor with ankylosing spondylitis or in good health (not recorded which). The CDR3 nucleotides are TGCGCCAGCAGCCAAGATTCGAAAGCGGGGGCCGCGGGGAATGAGCAGTTCTTC. Translating it yields CASSQDSKAGAAGNEQFF.